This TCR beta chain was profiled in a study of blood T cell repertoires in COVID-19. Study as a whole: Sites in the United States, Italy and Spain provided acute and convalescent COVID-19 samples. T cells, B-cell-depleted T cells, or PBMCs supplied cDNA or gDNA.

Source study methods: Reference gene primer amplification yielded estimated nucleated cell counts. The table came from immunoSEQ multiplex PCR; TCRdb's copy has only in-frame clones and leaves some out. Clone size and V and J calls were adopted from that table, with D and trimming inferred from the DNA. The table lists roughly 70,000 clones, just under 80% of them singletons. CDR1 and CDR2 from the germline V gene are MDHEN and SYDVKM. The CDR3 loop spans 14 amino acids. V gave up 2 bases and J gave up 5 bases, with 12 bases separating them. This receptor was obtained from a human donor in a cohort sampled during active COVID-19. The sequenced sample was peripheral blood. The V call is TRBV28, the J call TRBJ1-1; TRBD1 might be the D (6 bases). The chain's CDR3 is CASSLTPGETEAFF. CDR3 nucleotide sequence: TGTGCCAGCAGTTTAACCCCAGGGGAGACTGAAGCTTTCTTT.